This TCR beta chain is drawn from a study of Graves' ophthalmopathy and Graves' hyperthyroidism listed by TCRdb under 2018. Regarding the complete study: Peripheral blood was collected at initial diagnosis, before any treatment. In total, approximately 130 blood samples were TCR-sequenced: approximately 42 ophthalmopathy, approximately 75 hyperthyroidism and around 17 hyperthyroidism-to-ophthalmopathy patients. In a handful of hyperthyroidism patients, the T-cell repertoire of thyroid tissue was compared with the T-cell repertoire of blood. TCR beta repertoire signatures were used to distinguish Graves' ophthalmopathy from Graves' hyperthyroidism and to predict progression to ophthalmopathy. A discovery set of 90 to 100 patients (about 45 ophthalmopathy, some 58 stable hyperthyroidism) was enrolled to explore V-J signatures distinguishing ophthalmopathy from hyperthyroidism. After sampling, hyperthyroidism patients received methimazole starting at 30 mg daily, and ophthalmopathy patients received high-dose intravenous methylprednisolone. For independent validation, a separate cohort was made up of 18 hyperthyroidism patients plus 17 patients who later progressed from hyperthyroidism to ophthalmopathy. The investigation overall reported the following: In validation, the model predicted ophthalmopathy progression with about 71% sensitivity and roughly 78% specificity; some 13 predicted patients were CT-confirmed with GO in a median of approximately 6.5 months. Most of the expanded thyroid clonotypes with a frequency above 0.001 were also detected in blood, and it was suggested that the thyroid immune response may be reflected by blood repertoires. In cross-validation, the 13-signature model distinguished ophthalmopathy from stable hyperthyroidism with less than 90% sensitivity and over 81% specificity, while in the test set the corresponding values were about 80% and 75%. Sample size was not predetermined statistically, and investigators were not blinded to group allocation.

Points on this clonotype: What antigen it recognizes has not been identified. Qualities for individual bases were not recorded, and no much larger clone is one base off.

Taken from cysteine to phenylalanine, the CDR3 has 12 residues. The retained sequence is limited to the CDR3, 36 bases, with the frame set at the first base. V ends up 6 bases short and J 8 bases short, with an unmatched junction base count of 7. Reading the germline V gene gives CDR1 SQVTM and CDR2 ANQGSEA. The ophthalmopathy patients had moderately to severely active disease, with a Clinical Activity Score of 3 or higher, a NOSPECS grade of 4 or higher, and a disease duration of less than 3 months. Patients with other autoimmune diseases, uncontrolled infections, pregnancy or lactation were excluded. Diagnosis was based on clinical symptoms, serum thyroxine, TRAb, thyroid ultrasound and orbital computed tomography. PBMCs were isolated from more than 8 ml of fresh peripheral blood by Ficoll-Paque density gradient centrifugation. Total RNA was extracted with Trizol reagent and quality-checked on an Agilent 2100 Bioanalyzer.

For repertoire sequencing, TCR beta CDR3 regions were amplified from RNA transcripts. A first-round RT-PCR used HTBI primers with the Qiagen OneStep RT-PCR kit, followed by a second-round multiplex PCR, size selection and purification. Sequencing of the libraries was carried out on an Illumina HiSeq2000 in paired-end mode with 100 bp reads. Processing in the source paper ran as follows. Reads were processed with SOAPnuke, discarding reads with adapters, uncalled bases, mean Phred below 15, or no exact constant-primer or identifier match. COPE v1.2.5 was used to merge the high-quality paired reads. Each unique nucleotide sequence was defined as a clonotype, and clonotypes were aligned to IMGT TRB V, D and J references with MiTCR v1.1. The analysis was limited to V-J combinations with a frequency above 0.0001, which together covered roughly 99% of the repertoires. For each V-J combination, a TCR clonal expansion and chaos score was defined as F50 clonal expansion divided by the chaos observed in the TCRdist matrix. Welch's t-statistics and random forest were used to reduce features to some 13 V-J combinations, which were fed into a naive Bayes classifier. Thyroid-blood repertoire similarity was quantified with the Morisita-Horn index. The public sequencing data were trimmed at Q25 with fastp and processed into clonotypes with MiXCR by TCRdb, which kept only in-frame beta chains. Each CDR3 protein gets just one entry, which takes the most common genes and DNA from the rows behind it. TCRdb's processing, not the authors', yielded these V and J calls. The sample table shows roughly 700,000 distinct CDR3 sequences, and 35% to 50% are seen once. The ten most abundant clones make up 44% of the sample.

Sequencing was carried out using peripheral blood. The sequence derives from an adult man with Graves' ophthalmopathy. The rearrangement combines TRBV29-1 with TRBJ1-2, and 9 bases in between align with TRBD1. CDR3 sequence: CSVRTGEEGYTF. The DNA sequence reads TGCAGCGTCCGGACAGGGGAGGAGGGCTACACCTTC.